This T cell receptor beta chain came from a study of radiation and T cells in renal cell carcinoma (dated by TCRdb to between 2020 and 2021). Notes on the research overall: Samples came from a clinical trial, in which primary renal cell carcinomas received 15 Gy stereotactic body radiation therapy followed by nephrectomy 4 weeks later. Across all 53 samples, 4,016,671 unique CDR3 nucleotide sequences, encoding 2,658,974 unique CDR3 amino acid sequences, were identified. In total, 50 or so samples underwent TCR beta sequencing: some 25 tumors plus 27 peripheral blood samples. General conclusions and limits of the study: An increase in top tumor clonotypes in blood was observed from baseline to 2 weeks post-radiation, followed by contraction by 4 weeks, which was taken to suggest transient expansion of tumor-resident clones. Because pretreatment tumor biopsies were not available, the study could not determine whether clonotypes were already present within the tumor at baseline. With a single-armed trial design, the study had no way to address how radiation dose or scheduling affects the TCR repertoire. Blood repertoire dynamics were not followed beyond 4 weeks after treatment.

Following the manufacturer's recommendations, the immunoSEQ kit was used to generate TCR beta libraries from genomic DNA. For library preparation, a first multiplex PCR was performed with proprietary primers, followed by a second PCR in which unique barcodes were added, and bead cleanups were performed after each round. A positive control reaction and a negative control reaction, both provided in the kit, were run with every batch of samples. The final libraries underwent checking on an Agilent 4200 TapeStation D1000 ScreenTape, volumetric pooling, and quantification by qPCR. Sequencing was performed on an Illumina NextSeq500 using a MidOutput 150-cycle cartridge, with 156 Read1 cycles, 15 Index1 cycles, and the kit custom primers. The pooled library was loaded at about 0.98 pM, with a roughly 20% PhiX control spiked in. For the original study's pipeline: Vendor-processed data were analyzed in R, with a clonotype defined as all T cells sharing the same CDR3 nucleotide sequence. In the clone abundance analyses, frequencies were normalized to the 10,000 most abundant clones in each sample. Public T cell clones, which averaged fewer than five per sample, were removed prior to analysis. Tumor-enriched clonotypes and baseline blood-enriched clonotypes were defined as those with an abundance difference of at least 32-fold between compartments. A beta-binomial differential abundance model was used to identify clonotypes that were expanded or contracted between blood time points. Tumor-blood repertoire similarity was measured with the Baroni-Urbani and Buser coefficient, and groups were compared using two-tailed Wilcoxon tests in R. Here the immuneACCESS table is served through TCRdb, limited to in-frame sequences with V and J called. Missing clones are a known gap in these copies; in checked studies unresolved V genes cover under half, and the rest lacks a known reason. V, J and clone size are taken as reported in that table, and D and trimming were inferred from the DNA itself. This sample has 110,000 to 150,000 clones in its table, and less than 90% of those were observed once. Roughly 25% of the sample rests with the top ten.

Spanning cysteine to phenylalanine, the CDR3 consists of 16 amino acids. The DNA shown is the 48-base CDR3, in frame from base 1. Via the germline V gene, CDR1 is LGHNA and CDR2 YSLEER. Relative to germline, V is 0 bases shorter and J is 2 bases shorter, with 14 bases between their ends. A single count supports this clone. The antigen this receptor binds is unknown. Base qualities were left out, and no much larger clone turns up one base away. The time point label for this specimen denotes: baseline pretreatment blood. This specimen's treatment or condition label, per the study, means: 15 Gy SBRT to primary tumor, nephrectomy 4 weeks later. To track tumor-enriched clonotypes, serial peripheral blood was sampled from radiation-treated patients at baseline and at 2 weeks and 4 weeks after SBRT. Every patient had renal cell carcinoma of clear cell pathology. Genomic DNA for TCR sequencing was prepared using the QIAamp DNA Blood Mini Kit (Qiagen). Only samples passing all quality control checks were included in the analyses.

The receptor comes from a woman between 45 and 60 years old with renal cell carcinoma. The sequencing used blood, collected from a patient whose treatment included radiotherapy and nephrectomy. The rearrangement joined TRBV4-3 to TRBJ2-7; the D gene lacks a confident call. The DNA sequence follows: TGCGCCAGCAGCCAAGATTCCCCAGGATCAACCTACGAGCAGTACTTC. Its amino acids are CASSQDSPGSTYEQYF.